A selection of T cell receptor beta chains follows, all from one sample in a study of blood T cell repertoires in COVID-19. Assay: immunoSEQ multiplex PCR; the TCRdb copy retains only in-frame clones and omits some. Among more than 200,000 clones, 86% were seen once, and the ten largest hold more than 1.5%. Input material: PBMCs or T cells enriched from blood (not recorded which). The receptors stem from a man in his forties or fifties who had recovered from COVID-19. Both conserved end residues are part of each CDR3. The D gene is left open where the match is weak. Clone size appears in some rows only: once, few, many, or a class for an expanded clone.

>TRBV28|TRBJ2-2|NA|NA
CASERGGNTGELFF
TGTGCCAGTGAAAGAGGGGGGAACACCGGGGAGCTGTTTTTT
>TRBV3-1/TRBV3-2|TRBJ1-5|NA|few
CASSQTGDQPQHF
TGTGCCAGCAGCCAGACAGGAGATCAGCCCCAGCATTTT
>TRBV9|TRBJ2-1|TRBD2|NA
CASTETSGGLDEQFF
TGTGCCAGCACCGAGACTAGCGGGGGGCTAGATGAGCAGTTCTTC
>TRBV10-3|TRBJ1-2|TRBD1|once
CAISLQGPNYGYTF
TGTGCCATCAGCCTACAGGGGCCTAACTATGGCTACACCTTC
>TRBV2|TRBJ2-3|TRBD1|NA
CASSEWGQGTDTQYF
TGTGCCAGCAGTGAATGGGGACAGGGCACAGATACGCAGTATTTT
>TRBV5-1|TRBJ1-2|TRBD1|NA
CASSPTSGGRGYTF
TGCGCCAGCAGTCCTACTTCAGGGGGCCGAGGCTACACCTTC
>TRBV19|TRBJ1-1|NA|NA
CASRFRTVNTEAFF
TGTGCCAGTAGGTTCCGGACAGTGAACACTGAAGCTTTCTTT
>TRBV12-3/TRBV12-4|TRBJ2-7|NA|NA
CASSPGSEQYF
TGTGCCAGCAGTCCCGGTAGCGAGCAGTACTTC
>TRBV3-1/TRBV3-2|TRBJ1-5|NA|NA
CASIGVEYCNQPQHF
TGTGCCAGCATCGGGGTGGAATATTGCAATCAGCCCCAGCATTTT
>TRBV5-1|TRBJ2-7|NA|NA
CASRPTDLSSYEQYF
TGCGCCAGCAGGCCGACAGACCTTAGCTCCTACGAGCAGTACTTC
>TRBV7-2|TRBJ1-2|TRBD1|NA
CASSLTGAYTF
TGTGCCAGCAGCTTGACAGGGGCTTACACCTTC
>TRBV5-6|TRBJ2-3|TRBD1|NA
CASSLEGQGGTTDTQYF
TGTGCCAGCAGCTTGGAAGGACAGGGGGGGACCACAGATACGCAGTATTTT
>TRBV7-3|TRBJ2-7|TRBD2|NA
CASSDTFTSDNEKQYF
TGTGCCAGCAGCGACACTTTTACTAGCGACAATGAGAAGCAGTACTTC
>TRBV15|TRBJ2-7|NA|NA
CATSADTPPYEQYF
TGTGCCACCAGCGCCGACACCCCGCCCTACGAGCAGTACTTC
>TRBV18|TRBJ2-7|TRBD1|NA
CASSTNRDRLYEQYF
TGTGCCAGCTCCACCAACCGGGACAGGCTCTACGAGCAGTACTTC